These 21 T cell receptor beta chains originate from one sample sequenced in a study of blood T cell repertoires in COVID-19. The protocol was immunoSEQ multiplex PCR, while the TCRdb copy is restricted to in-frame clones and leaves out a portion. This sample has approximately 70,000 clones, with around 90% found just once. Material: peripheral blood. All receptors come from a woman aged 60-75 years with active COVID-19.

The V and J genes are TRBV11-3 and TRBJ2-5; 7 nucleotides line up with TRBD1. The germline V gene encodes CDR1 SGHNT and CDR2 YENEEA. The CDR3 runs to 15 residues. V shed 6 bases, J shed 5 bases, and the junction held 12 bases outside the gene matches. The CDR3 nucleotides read TGTGCCAGCAGGATGACCACAGGGGTGAGGGAGACCCAGTACTTC. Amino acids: CASRMTTGVRETQYF.

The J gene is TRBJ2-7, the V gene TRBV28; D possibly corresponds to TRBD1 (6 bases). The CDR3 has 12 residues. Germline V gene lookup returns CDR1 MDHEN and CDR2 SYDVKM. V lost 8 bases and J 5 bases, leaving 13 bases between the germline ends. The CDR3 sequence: CASWGQVHEQYF. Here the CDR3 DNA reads TGTGCCAGCTGGGGGCAGGTCCACGAGCAGTACTTC. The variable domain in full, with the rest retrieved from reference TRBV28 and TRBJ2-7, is DVKVTQSSRYLVKRTGEKVFLECVQDMDHENMFWYRQDPGLGLRLIYFSYDVKMKEKGDIPEGYSVSREKKERFSLILESASTNQTSMYLCASWGQVHEQYFGPGTRLTVT.

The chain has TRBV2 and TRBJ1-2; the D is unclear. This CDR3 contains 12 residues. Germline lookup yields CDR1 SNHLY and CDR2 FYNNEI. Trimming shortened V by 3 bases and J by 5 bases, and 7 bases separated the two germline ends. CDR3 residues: CASSDFGYGYTF. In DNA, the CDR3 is TGTGCCAGCAGTGATTTCGGGTATGGCTACACCTTC. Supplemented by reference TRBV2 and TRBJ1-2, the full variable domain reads EPEVTQTPSHQVTQMGQEVILRCVPISNHLYFYWYRQILGQKVEFLVSFYNNEISEKSEIFDDQFSVERPDGSNFTLKIRSTKLEDSAMYFCASSDFGYGYTFGSGTRLTVV.

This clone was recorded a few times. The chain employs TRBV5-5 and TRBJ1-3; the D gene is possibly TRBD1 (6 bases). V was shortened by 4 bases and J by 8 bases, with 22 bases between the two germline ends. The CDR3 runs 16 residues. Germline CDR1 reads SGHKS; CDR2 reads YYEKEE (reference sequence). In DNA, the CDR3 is TGTGCCAGCAGCCGCCGAGGGCAGGGGTTGTTAGACACCATATATTTT. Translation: CASSRRGQGLLDTIYF.

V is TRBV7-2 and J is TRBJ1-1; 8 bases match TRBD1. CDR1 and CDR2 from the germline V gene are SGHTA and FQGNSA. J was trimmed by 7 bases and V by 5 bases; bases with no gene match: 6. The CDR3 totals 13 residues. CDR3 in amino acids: CASSLDRAVEAFF. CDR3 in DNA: TGTGCCAGCAGCCTGGACAGGGCTGTTGAAGCTTTCTTT.

The CDR3 DNA reads TGCGCCAGCAAGAGGGACAGCTGGAATTCACCCCTCCACTTT. Amino acids: CASKRDSWNSPLHF. The rearrangement uses TRBV10-2 and TRBJ1-6; TRBD1 agrees at 7 bases. With 7 bases clipped from V and 7 bases from J, the junction kept 7 bases outside the gene matches. This CDR3 spans 14 amino acids. Germline V gene lookup returns CDR1 WSHSY and CDR2 SAAADI.

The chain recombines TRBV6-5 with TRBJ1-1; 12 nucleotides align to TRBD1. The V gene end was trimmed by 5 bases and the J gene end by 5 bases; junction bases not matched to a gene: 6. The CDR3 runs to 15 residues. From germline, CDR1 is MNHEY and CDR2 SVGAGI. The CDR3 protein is CASSRGDRGRTEAFF. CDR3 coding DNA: TGTGCCAGCAGTCGCGGGGACAGGGGGCGTACTGAAGCTTTCTTT.

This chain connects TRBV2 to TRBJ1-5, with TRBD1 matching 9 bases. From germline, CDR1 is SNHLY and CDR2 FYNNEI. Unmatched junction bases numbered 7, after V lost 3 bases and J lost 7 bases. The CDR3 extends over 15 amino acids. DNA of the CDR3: TGTGCCAGCAGTGAGGGACAGGGACGAGCCCAGCCCCAGCATTTT. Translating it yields CASSEGQGRAQPQHF.

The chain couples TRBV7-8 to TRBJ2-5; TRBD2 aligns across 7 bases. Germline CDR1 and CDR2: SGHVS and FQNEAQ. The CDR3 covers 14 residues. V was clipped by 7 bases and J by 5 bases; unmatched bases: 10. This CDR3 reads CASTPGEGLETQYF. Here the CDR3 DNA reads TGTGCCAGCACCCCCGGGGAGGGCCTCGAGACCCAGTACTTC.

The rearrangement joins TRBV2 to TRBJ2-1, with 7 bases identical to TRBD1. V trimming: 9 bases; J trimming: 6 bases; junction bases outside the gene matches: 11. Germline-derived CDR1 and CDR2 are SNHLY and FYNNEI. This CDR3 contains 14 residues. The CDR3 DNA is TGTGCCAGGAGTAGAACAGGGGCTGGCAATGAGCAGTTCTTC. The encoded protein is CARSRTGAGNEQFF.

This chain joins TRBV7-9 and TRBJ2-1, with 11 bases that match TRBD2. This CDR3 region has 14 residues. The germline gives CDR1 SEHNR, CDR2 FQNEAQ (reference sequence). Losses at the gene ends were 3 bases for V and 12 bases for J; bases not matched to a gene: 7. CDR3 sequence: CASSFSGRAEGQFF. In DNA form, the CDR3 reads TGTGCCAGCAGCTTTAGCGGGAGGGCCGAGGGGCAGTTCTTC.

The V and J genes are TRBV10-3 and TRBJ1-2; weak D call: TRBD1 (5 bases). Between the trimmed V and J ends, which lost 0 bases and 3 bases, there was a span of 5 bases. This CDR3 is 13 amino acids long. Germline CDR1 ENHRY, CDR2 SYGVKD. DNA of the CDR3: TGTGCCATCAGTGAGTCGACAGACTATGGCTACACCTTC. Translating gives CAISESTDYGYTF.

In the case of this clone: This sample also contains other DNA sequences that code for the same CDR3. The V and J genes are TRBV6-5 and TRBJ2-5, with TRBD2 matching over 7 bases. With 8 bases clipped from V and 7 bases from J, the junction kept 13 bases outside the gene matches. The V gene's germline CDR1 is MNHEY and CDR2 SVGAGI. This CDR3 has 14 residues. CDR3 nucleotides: TGTGCCAGCGCCAGAAGGGGAGGGGAGGGGACCCAGTACTTC. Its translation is CASARRGGEGTQYF.

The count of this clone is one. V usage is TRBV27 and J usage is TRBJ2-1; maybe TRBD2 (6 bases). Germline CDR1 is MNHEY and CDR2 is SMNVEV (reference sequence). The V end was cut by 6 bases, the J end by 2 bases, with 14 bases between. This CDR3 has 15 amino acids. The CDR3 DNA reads TGTGCCAGCAGGCACCGGCGGGGCGCCTACAATGAGCAGTTCTTC. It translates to CASRHRRGAYNEQFF.

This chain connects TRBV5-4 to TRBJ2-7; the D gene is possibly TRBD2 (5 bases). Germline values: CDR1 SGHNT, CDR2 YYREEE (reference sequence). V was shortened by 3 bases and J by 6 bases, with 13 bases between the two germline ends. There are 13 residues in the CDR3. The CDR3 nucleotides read TGTGCCAGCAGCTCCGATACTAGTGTCGAGCAGTACTTC. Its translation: CASSSDTSVEQYF.

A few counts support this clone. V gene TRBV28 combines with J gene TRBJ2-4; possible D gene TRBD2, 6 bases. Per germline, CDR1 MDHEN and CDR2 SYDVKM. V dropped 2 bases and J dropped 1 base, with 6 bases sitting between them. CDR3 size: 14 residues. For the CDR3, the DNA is TGTGCCAGCAGTTTAGGGGGGGCCAAAAACATTCAGTACTTC. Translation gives CASSLGGAKNIQYF.

The CDR3 nucleotides read TGTGCCAGTAGTAGGGGGGTCCAGGGGGCCTACGAGCAGTACTTC. This encodes CASSRGVQGAYEQYF. This chain links TRBV19 with TRBJ2-7; a possible D gene is TRBD1 (7 bases). The germline gives CDR1 LNHDA, CDR2 SQIVND (reference sequence). The CDR3 is 15 residues long. Trimming cost V 4 bases and J 2 bases, with 15 bases left between them.

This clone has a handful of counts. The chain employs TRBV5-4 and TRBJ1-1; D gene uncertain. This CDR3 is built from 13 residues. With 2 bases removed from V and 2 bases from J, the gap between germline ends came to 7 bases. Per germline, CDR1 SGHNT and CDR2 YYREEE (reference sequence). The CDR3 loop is CASSFERNTEAFF. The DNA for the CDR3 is TGTGCCAGCAGCTTCGAGAGAAACACTGAAGCTTTCTTT.

The CDR3 DNA sequence: TGTGCCAGCAGCTTGTCGTTCCAAGAGACCCAGTACTTC. Protein sequence: CASSLSFQETQYF. The chain recombines TRBV11-3 with TRBJ2-5; no definite D call. This CDR3 region has 13 residues. The germline V and J ends were trimmed by 3 bases and 1 base, with 6 bases remaining between them. Germline lookup yields CDR1 SGHNT and CDR2 YENEEA.

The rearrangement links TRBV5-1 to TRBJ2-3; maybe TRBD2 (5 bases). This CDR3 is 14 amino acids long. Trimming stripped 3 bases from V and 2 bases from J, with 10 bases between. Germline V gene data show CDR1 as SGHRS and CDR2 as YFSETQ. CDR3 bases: TGCGCCAGCAGCTCGGGATCTTCCACAGATACGCAGTATTTT. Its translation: CASSSGSSTDTQYF.

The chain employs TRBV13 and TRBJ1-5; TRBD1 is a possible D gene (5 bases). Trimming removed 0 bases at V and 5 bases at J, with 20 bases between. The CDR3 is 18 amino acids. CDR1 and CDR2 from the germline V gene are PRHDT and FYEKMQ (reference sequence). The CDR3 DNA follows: TGTGCCAGCAGCTTAGGGTTTGCGGGGAAGGGGTTTGATCAGCCCCAGCATTTT. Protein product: CASSLGFAGKGFDQPQHF.